The rows below give T cell receptor beta chains drawn from one sample of a study of cytomegalovirus exposure and HLA in healthy donors. Assay: immunoSEQ multiplex PCR; the TCRdb copy retains only in-frame clones and omits some. The sample lists some 170,000 clones; 80% were seen once. Sequencing was performed on PBMCs. Receptor source: a man aged 18 to 35 in good health and CMV-seropositive. Each CDR3 is given without its conserved first and last residue. Fields, in order: D gene, V gene, J gene, CDR3 protein. D genes are given only for firm matches.

d_gene: TRBD1; v_gene: TRBV7-2; j_gene: TRBJ1-3; CDR3aa: ASSLVASGQGTGNTIY
d_gene: .; v_gene: TRBV19; j_gene: TRBJ1-5; CDR3aa: ASSRTGPEQPQH
d_gene: .; v_gene: TRBV10-3; j_gene: TRBJ1-1; CDR3aa: AISEGDRTEAF
d_gene: TRBD2; v_gene: TRBV7-6; j_gene: TRBJ2-3; CDR3aa: ASTPGRGRADTQY
d_gene: .; v_gene: TRBV7-9; j_gene: TRBJ2-7; CDR3aa: SSSPQGGRFNEQY
d_gene: TRBD1; v_gene: TRBV2; j_gene: TRBJ2-3; CDR3aa: ASSDRGQGVDTQY
d_gene: .; v_gene: TRBV6-1; j_gene: TRBJ1-3; CDR3aa: ASSRGDTGNTIY
d_gene: .; v_gene: TRBV6-1; j_gene: TRBJ2-1; CDR3aa: ASSRAGIEQF
d_gene: TRBD1; v_gene: TRBV5-4; j_gene: TRBJ1-2; CDR3aa: ASKYRGSGGYT
d_gene: TRBD1; v_gene: TRBV7-9; j_gene: TRBJ2-7; CDR3aa: ASSSRDRGAGEQY
d_gene: .; v_gene: TRBV4-1; j_gene: TRBJ1-4; CDR3aa: ASSGGFGGLEKLF
d_gene: TRBD2; v_gene: TRBV11-2; j_gene: TRBJ2-2; CDR3aa: ASRELAGSTGELF
d_gene: .; v_gene: TRBV10-3; j_gene: TRBJ2-1; CDR3aa: AIASANEQF
d_gene: .; v_gene: TRBV5-8; j_gene: TRBJ2-7; CDR3aa: ASSLEHIHDEQY
d_gene: TRBD1; v_gene: TRBV10-2; j_gene: TRBJ1-1; CDR3aa: ASSLGQGNTEAF
d_gene: TRBD2; v_gene: TRBV5-6; j_gene: TRBJ2-1; CDR3aa: ASSSSGGAGNEQF
d_gene: TRBD2; v_gene: TRBV14; j_gene: TRBJ2-7; CDR3aa: ASSPLQALAGGLPEY
d_gene: .; v_gene: TRBV29-1; j_gene: TRBJ1-4; CDR3aa: SVAVQGREKLF
d_gene: .; v_gene: TRBV6-6; j_gene: TRBJ1-3; CDR3aa: ASRAQGSGNTIY
d_gene: .; v_gene: TRBV14; j_gene: TRBJ1-3; CDR3aa: ASSQRHSSGNTIY
d_gene: .; v_gene: TRBV4-3; j_gene: TRBJ1-2; CDR3aa: ASSPRTGFYGYT
d_gene: TRBD1; v_gene: TRBV4-3; j_gene: TRBJ1-1; CDR3aa: ASSQDGARQGDTEAF
d_gene: TRBD2; v_gene: TRBV15; j_gene: TRBJ2-7; CDR3aa: ATSRDSGGPYEQY
d_gene: TRBD1; v_gene: TRBV2; j_gene: TRBJ1-2; CDR3aa: ASSRDRGDGYT
d_gene: .; v_gene: TRBV7-9; j_gene: TRBJ1-1; CDR3aa: SSSLSAGKNTEAF
d_gene: TRBD2; v_gene: TRBV5-4; j_gene: TRBJ2-7; CDR3aa: ASSLRGYEQY
d_gene: .; v_gene: TRBV4-3; j_gene: TRBJ2-2; CDR3aa: ASSQVAGGITGELF
d_gene: TRBD1; v_gene: TRBV11-2; j_gene: TRBJ2-1; CDR3aa: ASSFLPGQGINEQF
d_gene: .; v_gene: TRBV19; j_gene: TRBJ2-7; CDR3aa: ASSIGGWEQY
d_gene: TRBD2; v_gene: TRBV11-2; j_gene: TRBJ2-5; CDR3aa: ASSLNVGGGQETQY
d_gene: .; v_gene: TRBV5-1; j_gene: TRBJ2-2; CDR3aa: ASSLEAGLRTGELF
d_gene: .; v_gene: TRBV9; j_gene: TRBJ1-4; CDR3aa: ASSDRDGGSRGTNEKLF
d_gene: .; v_gene: TRBV27; j_gene: TRBJ1-1; CDR3aa: ASSTVVGGSTEAF
d_gene: TRBD2; v_gene: TRBV11-2; j_gene: TRBJ2-1; CDR3aa: ASSQGLATYNEQF
d_gene: TRBD1; v_gene: TRBV27; j_gene: TRBJ1-4; CDR3aa: ASSSPGQGSTNEKLF
d_gene: TRBD1; v_gene: TRBV11-1; j_gene: TRBJ2-3; CDR3aa: ASSIRDRSDTQY
d_gene: .; v_gene: TRBV7-2; j_gene: TRBJ1-1; CDR3aa: ASSFMGQNTEAF
d_gene: .; v_gene: TRBV19; j_gene: TRBJ1-1; CDR3aa: ASNRRDTEAF
d_gene: .; v_gene: TRBV9; j_gene: TRBJ1-4; CDR3aa: ASSVEASPREKLF
d_gene: .; v_gene: TRBV10-3; j_gene: TRBJ2-2; CDR3aa: AISESETGELF
d_gene: TRBD2; v_gene: TRBV10-3; j_gene: TRBJ2-7; CDR3aa: AISVGLAASYEQY
d_gene: .; v_gene: TRBV5-1; j_gene: TRBJ1-3; CDR3aa: ASSSLFAEGNTIY
d_gene: .; v_gene: TRBV5-1; j_gene: TRBJ1-2; CDR3aa: ASSLERNYGYT
d_gene: .; v_gene: TRBV30; j_gene: TRBJ2-1; CDR3aa: AWSVLVLKDEQF
d_gene: .; v_gene: TRBV5-1; j_gene: TRBJ2-7; CDR3aa: ASSSTTSYEQY
d_gene: TRBD2; v_gene: TRBV10-3; j_gene: TRBJ2-3; CDR3aa: AISELAGGQDTQY
d_gene: .; v_gene: TRBV9; j_gene: TRBJ2-2; CDR3aa: ASSVGGDTGELF
d_gene: TRBD1; v_gene: TRBV11-2; j_gene: TRBJ2-1; CDR3aa: ATSRVAGGNEQF
d_gene: .; v_gene: TRBV30; j_gene: TRBJ2-3; CDR3aa: AWSVAGSTDTQY
d_gene: .; v_gene: TRBV11-2; j_gene: TRBJ1-6; CDR3aa: ASRPPGIWSPLH
d_gene: .; v_gene: TRBV5-8; j_gene: TRBJ1-2; CDR3aa: ASSSPDSLNYGYT
d_gene: TRBD1; v_gene: TRBV5-4; j_gene: TRBJ2-2; CDR3aa: ASSPPGQGSSGELF